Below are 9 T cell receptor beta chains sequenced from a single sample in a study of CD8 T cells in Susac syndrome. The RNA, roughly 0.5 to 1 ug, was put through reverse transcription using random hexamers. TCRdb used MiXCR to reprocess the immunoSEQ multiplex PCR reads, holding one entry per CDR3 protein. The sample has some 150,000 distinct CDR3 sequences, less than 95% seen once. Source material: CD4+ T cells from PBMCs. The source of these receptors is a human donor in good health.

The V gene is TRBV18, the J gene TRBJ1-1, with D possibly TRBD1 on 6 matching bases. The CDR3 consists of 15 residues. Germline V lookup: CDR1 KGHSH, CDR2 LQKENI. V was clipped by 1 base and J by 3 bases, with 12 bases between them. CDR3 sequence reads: CASSPQWGRDTEAFF. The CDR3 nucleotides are TGTGCCAGCTCACCACAATGGGGGCGCGACACTGAAGCTTTCTTT.

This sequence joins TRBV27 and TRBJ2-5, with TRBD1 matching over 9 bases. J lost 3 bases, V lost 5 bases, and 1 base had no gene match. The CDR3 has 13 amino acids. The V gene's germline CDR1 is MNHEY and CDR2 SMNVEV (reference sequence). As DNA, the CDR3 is TGTGCCAGCAGTAGGGACAGGGAAGAGACCCAGTACTTC. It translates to CASSRDREETQYF.

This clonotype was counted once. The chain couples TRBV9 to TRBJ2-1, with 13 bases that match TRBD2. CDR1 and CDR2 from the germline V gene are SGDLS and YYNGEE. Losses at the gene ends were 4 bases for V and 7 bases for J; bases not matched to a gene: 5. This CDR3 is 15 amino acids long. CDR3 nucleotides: TGTGCCAGCAGCCCCTGGACTAGCGGGAGAAATGAGCAGTTCTTC. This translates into CASSPWTSGRNEQFF.

The CDR3 is CAISEFGSENYEQYF. As DNA, the CDR3 is TGTGCCATCAGTGAGTTCGGATCCGAAAACTACGAGCAGTACTTC. V usage is TRBV10-3 and J usage is TRBJ2-7; D gene ambiguous. V shed 1 base and J shed 3 bases, with 13 bases lying between them. The germline V gene encodes CDR1 ENHRY and CDR2 SYGVKD. The CDR3 contains 15 residues.

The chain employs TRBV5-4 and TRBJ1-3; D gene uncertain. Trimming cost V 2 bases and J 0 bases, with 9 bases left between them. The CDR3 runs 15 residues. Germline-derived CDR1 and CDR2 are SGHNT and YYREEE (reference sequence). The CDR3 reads CASSFPGRSGNTIYF. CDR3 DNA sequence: TGTGCCAGCAGCTTTCCTGGGCGCTCTGGAAACACCATATATTTT.

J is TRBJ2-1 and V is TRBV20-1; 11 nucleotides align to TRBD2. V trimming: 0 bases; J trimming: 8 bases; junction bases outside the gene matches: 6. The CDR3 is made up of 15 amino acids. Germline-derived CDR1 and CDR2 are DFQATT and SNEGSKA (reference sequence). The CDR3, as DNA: TGCAGTGCTAGAGAGGTAGCGGGAGGGCAGGATGAGCAGTTCTTC. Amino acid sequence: CSAREVAGGQDEQFF.

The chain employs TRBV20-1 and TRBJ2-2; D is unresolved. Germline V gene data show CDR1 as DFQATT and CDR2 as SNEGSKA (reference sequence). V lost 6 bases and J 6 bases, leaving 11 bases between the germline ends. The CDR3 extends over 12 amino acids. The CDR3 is CSARWRPGELFF. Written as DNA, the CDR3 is TGCAGTGCAAGATGGCGGCCCGGGGAGCTGTTTTTT.

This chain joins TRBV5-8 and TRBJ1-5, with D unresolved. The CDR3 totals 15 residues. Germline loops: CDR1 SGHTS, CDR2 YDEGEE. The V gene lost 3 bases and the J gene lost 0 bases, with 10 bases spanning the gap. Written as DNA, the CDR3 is TGTGCCAGCAGCTGGGATCCAAATAGCAATCAGCCCCAGCATTTT. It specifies CASSWDPNSNQPQHF.

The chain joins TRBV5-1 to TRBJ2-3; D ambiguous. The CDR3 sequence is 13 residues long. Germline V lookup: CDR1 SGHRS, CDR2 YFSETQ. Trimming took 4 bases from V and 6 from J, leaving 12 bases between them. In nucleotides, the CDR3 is TGCGCCAGCAGCCCCGATTTCGTGGATACGCAGTATTTT. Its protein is CASSPDFVDTQYF.